This T cell receptor beta chain was obtained from a study of cytomegalovirus exposure and HLA in healthy donors. The CDR3 has 14 amino acids. The ends lost 6 bases at V and 4 bases at J; junction bases unmatched: 6. Looked up from germline, CDR1 is MDHEN and CDR2 is SYDVKM. It was with 60 Vbeta and 13 Jbeta primers that the PCR ran. TCRdb's copy holds only in-frame clones and misses some; the assay was immunoSEQ multiplex PCR. Of about 200,000 clones in the sample, approximately 80% were seen once. Findings and limits, study-wide: In a later analysis, parvovirus B19, influenza, CMV and Epstein-Barr virus appeared linked to several top co-occurrence clusters.

A remark on this clone: Its matching antigen is unknown.

Sequencing used PBMCs. The receptor was isolated from a girl aged 5-17 years in good health and CMV-seronegative. This sequence joins TRBV28 and TRBJ2-5; 9 positions match TRBD1. The CDR3 reads CASRTTGQGETQYF. CDR3 coding DNA: TGTGCCAGCAGGACGACGGGACAGGGAGAGACCCAGTACTTC.